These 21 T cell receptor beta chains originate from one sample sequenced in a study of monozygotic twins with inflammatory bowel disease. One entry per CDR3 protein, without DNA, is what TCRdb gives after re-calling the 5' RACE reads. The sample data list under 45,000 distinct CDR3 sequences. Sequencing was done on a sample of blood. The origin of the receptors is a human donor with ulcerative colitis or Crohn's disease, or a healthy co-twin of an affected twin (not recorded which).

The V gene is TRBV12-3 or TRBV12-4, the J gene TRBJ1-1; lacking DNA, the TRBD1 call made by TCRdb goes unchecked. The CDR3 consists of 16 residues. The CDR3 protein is CASSYSAARMNTEAFF.

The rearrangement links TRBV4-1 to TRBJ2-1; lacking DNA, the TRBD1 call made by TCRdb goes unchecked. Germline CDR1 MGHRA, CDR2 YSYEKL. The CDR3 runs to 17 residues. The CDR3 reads CASSPPIRGSPYNEQFF.

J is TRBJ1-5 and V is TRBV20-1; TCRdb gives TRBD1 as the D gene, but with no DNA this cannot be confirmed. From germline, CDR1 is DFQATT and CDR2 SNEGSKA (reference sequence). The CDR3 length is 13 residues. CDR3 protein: CSAIREPNQPQHF.

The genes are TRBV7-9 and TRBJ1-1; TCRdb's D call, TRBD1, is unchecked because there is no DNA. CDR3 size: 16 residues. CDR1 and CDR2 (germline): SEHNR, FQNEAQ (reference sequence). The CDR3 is CASSPTWTDPNTEAFF.

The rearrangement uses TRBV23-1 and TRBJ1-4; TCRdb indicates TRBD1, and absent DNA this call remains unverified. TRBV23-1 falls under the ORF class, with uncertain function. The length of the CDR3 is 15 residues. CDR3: CASSQVSSRGKKLFF.

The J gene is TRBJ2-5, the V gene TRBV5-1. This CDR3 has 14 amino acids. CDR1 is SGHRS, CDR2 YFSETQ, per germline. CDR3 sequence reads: CASSLGQYQETQYF. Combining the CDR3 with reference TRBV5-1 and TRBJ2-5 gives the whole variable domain KAGVTQTPRYLIKTRGQQVTLSCSPISGHRSVSWYQQTPGQGLQFLFEYFSETQRNKGNFPGRFSGRQFSNSRSEMNVSTLELGDSALYLCASSLGQYQETQYFGPGTRLLVL.

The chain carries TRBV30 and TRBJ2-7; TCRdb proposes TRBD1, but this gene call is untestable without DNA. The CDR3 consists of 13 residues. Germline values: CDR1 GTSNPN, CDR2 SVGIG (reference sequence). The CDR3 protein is CAWETGFSYEQYF.

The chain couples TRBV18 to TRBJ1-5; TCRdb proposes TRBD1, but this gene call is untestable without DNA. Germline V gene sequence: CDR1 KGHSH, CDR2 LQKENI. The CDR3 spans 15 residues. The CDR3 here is CASSPGQAGNQPQHF.

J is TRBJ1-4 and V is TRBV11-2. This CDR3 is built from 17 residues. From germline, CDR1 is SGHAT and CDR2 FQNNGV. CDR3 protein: CASSLTPRSSPNEKLFF.

CDR3 region: CASSSDWNQPQHF. The gene calls are TRBV7-9 and TRBJ1-5. There are 13 residues in the CDR3. Germline loops: CDR1 SEHNR, CDR2 FQNEAQ (reference sequence).

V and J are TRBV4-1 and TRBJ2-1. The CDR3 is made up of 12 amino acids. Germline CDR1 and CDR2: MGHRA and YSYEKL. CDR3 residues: CASSPSGVEQFF.

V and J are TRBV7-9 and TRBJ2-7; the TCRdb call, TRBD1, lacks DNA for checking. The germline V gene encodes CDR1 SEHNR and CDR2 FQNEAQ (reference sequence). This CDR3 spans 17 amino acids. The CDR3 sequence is CASSLPPWGEVSYEQYF.

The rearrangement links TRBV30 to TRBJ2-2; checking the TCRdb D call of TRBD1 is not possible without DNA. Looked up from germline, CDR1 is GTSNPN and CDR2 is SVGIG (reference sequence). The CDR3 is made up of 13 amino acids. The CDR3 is CAWSPNRDREVFF.

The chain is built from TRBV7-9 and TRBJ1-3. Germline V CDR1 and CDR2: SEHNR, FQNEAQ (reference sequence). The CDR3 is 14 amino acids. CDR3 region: CASSLGGDGNTIYF.

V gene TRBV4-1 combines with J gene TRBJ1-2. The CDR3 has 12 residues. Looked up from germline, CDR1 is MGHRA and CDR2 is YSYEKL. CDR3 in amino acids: CASSQVQEGYTF.

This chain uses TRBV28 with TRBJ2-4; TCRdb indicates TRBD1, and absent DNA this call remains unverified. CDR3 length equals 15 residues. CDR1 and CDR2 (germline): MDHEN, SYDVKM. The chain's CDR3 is CASSPQGAMRNIQYF.

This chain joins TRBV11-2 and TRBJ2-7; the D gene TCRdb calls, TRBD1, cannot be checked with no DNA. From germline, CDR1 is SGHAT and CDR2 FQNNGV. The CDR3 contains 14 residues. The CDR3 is CASSLEGQAYEQYF.

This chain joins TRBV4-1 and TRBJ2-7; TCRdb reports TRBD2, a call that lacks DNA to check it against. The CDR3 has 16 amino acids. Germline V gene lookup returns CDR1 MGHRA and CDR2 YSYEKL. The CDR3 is CASSQEPAGRSYEQYF.

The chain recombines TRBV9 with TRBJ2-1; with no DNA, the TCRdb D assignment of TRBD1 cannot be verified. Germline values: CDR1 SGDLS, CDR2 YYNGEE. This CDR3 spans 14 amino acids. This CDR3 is CASSVTGNYNEQFF.

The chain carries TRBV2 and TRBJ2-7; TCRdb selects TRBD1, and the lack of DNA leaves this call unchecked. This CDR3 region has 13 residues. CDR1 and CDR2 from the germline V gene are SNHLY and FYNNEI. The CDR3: CASSEGQGREQYF.

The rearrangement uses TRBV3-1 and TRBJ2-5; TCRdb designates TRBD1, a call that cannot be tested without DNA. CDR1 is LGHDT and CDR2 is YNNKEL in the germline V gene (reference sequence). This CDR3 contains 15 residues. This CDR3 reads CASSQATPGGETQYF.